These 11 T cell receptor beta chains originate from one sample sequenced in a study of blood T cells in healthy people across ages. Primers used in a second PCR of about 6 to 11 cycles were a sample-barcoded 5' primer and a J-beta primer mix. Using its own MiXCR run on the 5' RACE reads, TCRdb lists one record per CDR3 protein. The table has approximately 1.5 million distinct CDR3 sequences, approximately 39% seen once. Specimen: blood. All receptors come from a woman in her late teens or twenties in good health.

The rearrangement links TRBV10-3 to TRBJ2-7; D not certain. This CDR3 region has 13 residues. V dropped 7 bases and J dropped 2 bases, with 12 bases sitting between them. The germline V gene has CDR1 ENHRY and CDR2 SYGVKD. The CDR3 bases are TGTGCCATCACCAAAGACGGACCCTACGAGCAGTACTTC. Protein sequence: CAITKDGPYEQYF.

There are a few counts of this clonotype. The chain links TRBV28 to TRBJ2-1, with unresolved D. The V and J ends lost 7 bases and 6 bases respectively, with 13 bases between them. Germline V CDR1 and CDR2: MDHEN, SYDVKM. CDR3 size: 13 residues. The DNA of the CDR3 is TGTGCCAGCAACCCATTGGGCCGCAATGAGCAGTTCTTC. Its protein is CASNPLGRNEQFF.

This clonotype was observed a handful of times. The genes are TRBV6-5 and TRBJ2-1, with unresolved D. The CDR3 runs 11 residues. Germline V lookup: CDR1 MNHEY, CDR2 SVGAGI. The V end lost 6 bases, the J end lost 5 bases, and 5 bases lay between the germline ends. CDR3 in amino acids: CASRQNNEQFF. For the CDR3, the DNA is TGTGCCAGCAGACAGAACAATGAGCAGTTCTTC.

DNA for the CDR3: TGTGCCAGCAGCGCAACCATCAACACTGAAGCTTTCTTT. Translation gives CASSATINTEAFF. The chain links TRBV9 to TRBJ1-1; D uncertain. The CDR3 contains 13 residues. The V gene lost 3 bases and the J gene lost 2 bases, with 8 bases spanning the gap. Germline loops: CDR1 SGDLS, CDR2 YYNGEE.

A word on this clonotype: In this CDR3 the conserved last residue, phenylalanine or tryptophan, is missing, so a read error is likely. V is TRBV5-5 and J is TRBJ2-7; D is ambiguous. The CDR3 extends over 15 amino acids. Germline lookup yields CDR1 SGHKS and CDR2 YYEKEE (reference sequence). Between the trimmed V and J ends, which lost 1 base and 0 bases, there was a span of 11 bases. The CDR3 nucleotides read TGTGCCAGCAGCTTGTCCCTTCGGAGCTCCTACGAGCAGTACTTA. Translation gives CASSLSLRSSYEQYL.

The V and J genes are TRBV27 and TRBJ2-3; D might be TRBD2 (7 bases). The germline CDR1 and CDR2 sequences are MNHEY and SMNVEV (reference sequence). This CDR3 region has 14 residues. With 1 base removed from V and 5 bases from J, the gap between germline ends came to 10 bases. CDR3 coding DNA: TGTGCCAGCAGTTTATGGGGGGGCGGAGATACGCAGTATTTT. Encoded protein: CASSLWGGGDTQYF.

The chain carries TRBV20-1 and TRBJ1-4, with unresolved D. The CDR3 is 15 residues long. Trimming shortened V by 3 bases and J by 4 bases, and 15 bases separated the two germline ends. CDR1 is DFQATT, CDR2 SNEGSKA, per germline (reference sequence). In DNA, the CDR3 is TGCAGTGCTAGCCCCGAGGCCTCCGGTAATGAAAAACTGTTTTTT. Amino acid sequence: CSASPEASGNEKLFF.

The J gene is TRBJ2-7, the V gene TRBV7-9, with TRBD2 as a possible D gene (5 bases). The CDR3 has 13 amino acids. In germline, CDR1 is SEHNR, CDR2 FQNEAQ (reference sequence). Between the trimmed V and J ends, which lost 10 bases and 2 bases, there was a span of 15 bases. The CDR3 region has the DNA TGTGCCATCTCTTCAGACGGGACCTACGAGCAGTACTTC. This encodes CAISSDGTYEQYF. Variable domain in full (rest from reference TRBV7-9 and TRBJ2-7): DTGVSQNPRHKITKRGQNVTFRCDPISEHNRLYWYRQTLGQGPEFLTYFQNEAQLEKSRLLSDRFSAERPKGSFSTLEIQRTEQGDSAMYLCAISSDGTYEQYFGPGTRLTVT.

This chain uses TRBV11-2 with TRBJ2-1; TRBD1 matches 7 bases. The J segment lost 5 bases and the V segment lost 6 bases, leaving 13 bases of the junction unmatched. CDR1 and CDR2 from the germline V gene are SGHAT and FQNNGV. The CDR3 has 16 residues. CDR3 nucleotides: TGTGCCAGCAGAGAACGACCGGGACAGCACAACAATGAGCAGTTCTTC. It is translated as CASRERPGQHNNEQFF.

This clonotype has more than one count but fewer than ten. The CDR3 DNA follows: TGTGCCAGCAGCTTTGGGACGGCTGATAATTCACCCCTCCACTTT. This sequence encodes CASSFGTADNSPLHF. The rearrangement uses TRBV6-5 and TRBJ1-6; D might be TRBD1 (5 bases). The CDR3 has 15 amino acids. Germline lookup yields CDR1 MNHEY and CDR2 SVGAGI. Trimming left V 6 bases short and J 5 bases short, with 14 bases between.

This clonotype showed up just a few times. V gene TRBV9 combines with J gene TRBJ1-4; 7 bases map to TRBD1. V lost 3 bases and J lost 5; bases outside the gene matches: 7. The CDR3 totals 15 residues. CDR1 and CDR2 (germline): SGDLS, YYNGEE. Here the CDR3 DNA reads TGTGCCAGCAGCGCCAGGGGGACGGGGAATGAAAAACTGTTTTTT. The encoded protein is CASSARGTGNEKLFF. Full variable domain (remainder filled in from reference TRBV9 and TRBJ1-4): DSGVTQTPKHLITATGQRVTLRCSPRSGDLSVYWYQQSLDQGLQFLIQYYNGEERAKGNILERFSAQQFPDLHSELNLSSLELGDSALYFCASSARGTGNEKLFFGSGTQLSVL.